This passage covers 17 T cell receptor beta chains from one sample sequenced in a study of OX40 agonist ivuxolimab in advanced cancers. The method was immunoSEQ multiplex PCR; TCRdb's version includes in-frame clones alone and lacks a portion of them. The sample holds tens of thousands of clones, less than 90% seen once. The sequencing used CD4+ or CD8+ T cells sorted from blood, collected in a trial of the OX40 agonist ivuxolimab. The receptors here all came from an adult with an advanced solid tumor such as melanoma, head and neck, liver or kidney cancer.

This clone was detected many times. Written as DNA, the CDR3 is TGCGCCAGCAGCTACGGACAGAATCAGCCCCAGCATTTT. Amino acid sequence: CASSYGQNQPQHF. The V call is TRBV5-1, the J call TRBJ1-5; D is possibly TRBD1 (6 bases). Trimming shortened V by 3 bases and J by 4 bases, and 8 bases separated the two germline ends. This CDR3 contains 13 residues. Germline values: CDR1 SGHRS, CDR2 YFSETQ. Together with reference TRBV5-1 and TRBJ1-5, the CDR3 gives the full variable domain: KAGVTQTPRYLIKTRGQQVTLSCSPISGHRSVSWYQQTPGQGLQFLFEYFSETQRNKGNFPGRFSGRQFSNSRSEMNVSTLELGDSALYLCASSYGQNQPQHFGDGTRLSIL.

This chain joins TRBV6-1 and TRBJ2-7; 8 bases line up with TRBD1. The V gene end was trimmed by 7 bases and the J gene end by 0 bases; junction bases not matched to a gene: 5. This CDR3 is built from 14 residues. CDR1 and CDR2 from the germline V gene are MNHNS and SASEGT. This chain's CDR3 is CASIRTGSSYEQYF. The CDR3 nucleotides read TGTGCCAGCATTAGGACAGGGTCCTCCTACGAGCAGTACTTC.

The chain employs TRBV20-1 and TRBJ2-2; D is unresolved. The ends were cut back, 3 bases at V and 5 bases at J, with 4 bases in the middle. CDR1 and CDR2 from the germline V gene are DFQATT and SNEGSKA (reference sequence). The CDR3 consists of 11 residues. CDR3 bases: TGCAGTGCTAGTCGGACCGGGGAGCTGTTTTTT. Translation: CSASRTGELFF.

The chain combines TRBV7-6 with TRBJ1-1; D possibly corresponds to TRBD1 (5 bases). Trimming removed 2 bases from V and 1 base from J, with 8 bases in between. The CDR3 contains 14 residues. Per the germline V gene, CDR1 is SGHVS and CDR2 is FNYEAQ. CDR3 DNA: TGTGCCAGCAGCTTATCGACAGCGAACACTGAAGCTTTCTTT. It encodes CASSLSTANTEAFF.

The V call is TRBV30, the J call TRBJ2-3; D remains ambiguous. V shed 1 base and J shed 5 bases, with 13 bases lying between them. Per the germline V gene, CDR1 is GTSNPN and CDR2 is SVGIG (reference sequence). CDR3 length: 14 residues. CDR3 sequence (DNA): TGTGCCTGGAGTGAGAGGTCGATCCGAGATACGCAGTATTTT. It specifies CAWSERSIRDTQYF.

This chain connects TRBV7-2 to TRBJ2-5; D remains unclear. The V gene's germline CDR1 is SGHTA and CDR2 FQGNSA. This CDR3 is built from 15 residues. Trimming pared 2 bases from V and 1 base from J, leaving 11 bases between. CDR3 region: CASSLFVNAQETQYF. CDR3 bases: TGTGCCAGCAGCTTATTTGTGAACGCCCAAGAGACCCAGTACTTC.

The V call is TRBV6-1, the J call TRBJ1-2; no definite D call. In germline, CDR1 is MNHNS, CDR2 SASEGT. V was cut by 8 bases and J by 5 bases, with 6 bases left in between. CDR3 length: 10 amino acids. The CDR3 spells CASYYYGYTF. The CDR3 bases are TGTGCCAGCTACTATTATGGCTACACCTTC.

The V call is TRBV11-2, the J call TRBJ2-5; D perhaps matches TRBD2 (6 bases). This CDR3 spans 15 amino acids. Germline V lookup: CDR1 SGHAT, CDR2 FQNNGV. The V gene lost 6 bases and the J gene lost 4 bases, with 18 bases spanning the gap. Here the CDR3 DNA reads TGTGCCAGCAGGATCCCGGGGAGGACCCCAGAGACCCAGTACTTC. Translating gives CASRIPGRTPETQYF.

The J gene is TRBJ1-1, the V gene TRBV7-3, with D possibly being TRBD1 (5 bases). Trimming shortened V by 8 bases and J by 4 bases, and 14 bases separated the two germline ends. Per germline, CDR1 SGHTA and CDR2 FQGTGA. The CDR3 covers 13 residues. CDR3 loop: CASDGGVVTEAFF. In DNA, the CDR3 is TGTGCCAGCGACGGAGGGGTCGTCACTGAAGCTTTCTTT.

V and J are TRBV6-1 and TRBJ1-2; D is undetermined. From germline, CDR1 is MNHNS and CDR2 SASEGT. The V gene lost 4 bases and the J gene lost 4 bases, with 13 bases spanning the gap. This CDR3 is 14 amino acids long. In DNA form, the CDR3 reads TGTGCCAGCAGTGCCAGGCCGGGCACCTATGGCTACACCTTC. It specifies CASSARPGTYGYTF.

This rearrangement joins TRBV6-1 to TRBJ2-3; 10 bases line up with TRBD2. The germline gives CDR1 MNHNS, CDR2 SASEGT. V lost 6 bases, J lost 10 bases, and 13 bases stayed unmatched. This CDR3 comprises 15 residues. The CDR3 nucleotides read TGTGCCAGCAGGACCCAGCGGGGGGGCCCAATCTCGCAGTATTTT. It codes for CASRTQRGGPISQYF.

This clone was detected only once. V gene TRBV19 combines with J gene TRBJ2-3; D gene ambiguous. The CDR3 contains 12 residues. Germline V CDR1 and CDR2: LNHDA, SQIVND (reference sequence). Trimming left V 5 bases short and J 5 bases short, with 8 bases between. For the CDR3, the DNA is TGTGCCAGTAGTGATAGGAGAGATACGCAGTATTTT. Translated: CASSDRRDTQYF.

CDR3 sequence reads: CARGPPGGDTGELFF. In nucleotides, the CDR3 is TGTGCCAGGGGCCCCCCCGGCGGGGACACCGGGGAGCTGTTTTTT. The rearrangement joins TRBV7-9 to TRBJ2-2, with TRBD2 as a possible D gene (6 bases). Deletions cut 9 bases from V and 3 bases from J, with 17 bases between. The CDR3 runs to 15 residues. Germline-derived CDR1 and CDR2 are SEHNR and FQNEAQ (reference sequence).

The DNA for the CDR3 is TGTGCCAGCAGTGATGCCTATGGCTACACCTTC. Protein product: CASSDAYGYTF. V usage is TRBV25-1 and J usage is TRBJ1-2; D uncertain. Germline V gene lookup returns CDR1 MGHDK and CDR2 SYGVNS. V was pared by 3 bases and J by 4 bases, with 3 bases between. The CDR3 consists of 11 residues.

The chain uses TRBV12-5 and TRBJ1-5, with TRBD1 matching 8 bases. V lost 9 bases and J lost 1; bases outside the gene matches: 14. From germline, CDR1 is LGHNT and CDR2 FRNRAP. The CDR3 is 17 amino acids. CDR3 protein: CASASADRGRSNQPQHF. The CDR3, as DNA: TGTGCTAGCGCATCGGCAGACAGGGGTAGAAGCAATCAGCCCCAGCATTTT.

V gene TRBV7-9 combines with J gene TRBJ2-1; D unclear. Germline CDR1 reads SEHNR; CDR2 reads FQNEAQ (reference sequence). There are 10 residues in the CDR3. V shed 5 bases and J shed 8 bases, with 4 bases lying between them. This CDR3 reads CASSPDEQFF. CDR3 sequence (DNA): TGTGCCAGCAGCCCCGATGAGCAGTTCTTC.

The chain uses TRBV28 and TRBJ1-2; maybe TRBD1 (5 bases). The germline CDR1 and CDR2 sequences are MDHEN and SYDVKM. The CDR3 runs 12 residues. V was clipped by 9 bases and J by 7 bases, with 15 bases between them. The CDR3 sequence: CASLAGLSGYTF. In DNA, the CDR3 is TGTGCCAGTTTGGCAGGGCTAAGTGGCTACACCTTC.